The following is a T cell receptor beta chain sequence with its context. This sample is drawn from a study of blood T cell repertoires in COVID-19. Authors' processing steps: Reference gene primers were amplified, and this amplification served to estimate nucleated cell counts. Sequencing was performed with immunoSEQ multiplex PCR; in TCRdb, only in-frame clones are kept and a portion is missing. D and trimming were read from the DNA, whereas the V and J calls and clone size are those reported in that table. The table has approximately 110,000 clones, about 70% seen once; the top ten hold approximately 6%. The germline V gene encodes CDR1 SGHRS and CDR2 YFSETQ. The ends were cut back, 4 bases at V and 1 base at J, with 11 bases in the middle. This CDR3 is built from 14 residues. The Seattle patients joined while their infection was active and were tracked longitudinally afterward.

The rearrangement links TRBV5-1 to TRBJ1-1; possible D gene TRBD1, 5 bases. Sequencing was performed on peripheral blood. The TCR comes from an elderly man with COVID-19, enrolled during active disease. The CDR3 region has the DNA TGCGCCAGCAGCGGGTCGGACAAGAACACTGAAGCTTTCTTT. Protein: CASSGSDKNTEAFF.